The entry that follows covers one T cell receptor beta chain sequence. This clonotype was counted many times. This receptor's antigen is unknown. No much larger clone exists at a distance of one base, and base qualities are not known. Amplification of TCR beta CDR3 regions was carried out from RNA transcripts. The TCR CDR3 was subjected to a first round of RT-PCR using the HTBI primer set and the Qiagen OneStep RT-PCR kit. The libraries were constructed in a second round of multiplex PCR and then size-selected and purified. The libraries were sequenced on an Illumina HiSeq2000 using paired-end 100 bp reads. Under the source paper's analysis protocol: SOAPnuke was used to process the raw data, throwing out any read that contained adapters or uncalled bases, had a mean Phred below 15, or lacked an exact constant-primer or identifier match. COPE v1.2.5 was used to merge the high-quality paired reads, and each unique nucleotide sequence was defined as a clonotype. MiTCR v1.1 was used to align clonotypes to the IMGT TRBV, TRBD and TRBJ reference segments. The analysis included only V-J combinations with a frequency above 0.0001, which together covered roughly 99% of the repertoires. The TCS score was defined as F50 (clonal expansion) divided by E x V (chaos), with BLOSUM62-based TCRdist calculated between CDR3 peptides within each V-J. Welch's t-statistics and random forest reduced around 520 V-J features to roughly 13, which were used in a naive Bayes classifier (R e1071). TCRdb reprocessed the public reads (quality trimming at Q25 with fastp, clone calling with MiXCR) and kept in-frame beta chains. Rows with a matching CDR3 protein are joined into one entry that keeps the most common DNA and genes. The V and J calls and clone size come from TCRdb's table, not from the authors' own analysis. The sample data list 400,000 to 600,000 distinct CDR3 sequences, and under 25% of these were observed just once. The ten biggest clones cover more than 25% of the sample.

Its CDR3 holds 14 amino acids, cysteine through phenylalanine. Left in the record is the CDR3 DNA by itself, 42 bases read in frame from the first base. After removal of 3 bases from V and 3 bases from J, the junction retains 4 bases not matched to a gene. This sample is part of a study of T cells in Graves' hyperthyroidism and ophthalmopathy (dated by TCRdb to about 2019). For the wider study: Peripheral blood was collected at initial diagnosis, before any treatment. TCR V-J signatures able to tell the groups apart were searched for in a discovery cohort of about a hundred patients, of whom roughly 42 had Graves' ophthalmopathy and 55 to 65 had stable Graves' hyperthyroidism. Prospective prediction of ophthalmopathy was tested in an independent validation cohort consisting of 18 to 20 hyperthyroidism patients and around 16 patients who later progressed to ophthalmopathy. Once sampling was done, hyperthyroidism patients were given methimazole at a starting dose of 30 mg daily, whereas ophthalmopathy patients were given high-dose intravenous methylprednisolone. For training and testing, the roughly 100 patients in the discovery cohort were randomly divided in a 7:3 ratio. Thyroid tissue and blood T-cell repertoires from several Graves' hyperthyroidism patients were also compared in the study. According to the paper, TCR Vbeta CDR3 sequencing was carried out on over 130 peripheral blood samples, which came from under 50 ophthalmopathy, around 74 hyperthyroidism and about 17 progressor patients.

Graves' hyperthyroidism was defined as stable when no progression to ophthalmopathy occurred over 18 months of follow-up. The hyperthyroidism patients were between 18 and 65 years old and newly diagnosed, with a disease duration of less than 2 months. Patients with uncontrolled infections, other autoimmune diseases, pregnancy or lactation were excluded. Diagnoses were based on clinical symptoms, serum thyroxine and TRAb, thyroid ultrasound and orbital computed tomography. PBMCs were isolated from about 9.1 ml of fresh peripheral blood by Ficoll-Paque density gradient centrifugation. Trizol reagent was used to extract total RNA, and RNA quality was then checked on an Agilent 2100 Bioanalyzer. Overall study results and their limits: In validation, the model predicted progression to ophthalmopathy a median of roughly six months before onset, with over 55% sensitivity and about 72% specificity. A model built on a 13 V-J signature distinguished ophthalmopathy from stable hyperthyroidism, reaching around 88% sensitivity and 81.08% specificity in cross-validation and 80%/75% in testing. Most expanded thyroid clonotypes (frequency above 0.001) were also detected in blood, a finding suggesting that blood repertoires may reflect thyroid immune responses. Sample size was not statistically predetermined, and blinding of investigators to group allocation was not performed.

The V gene is TRBV12-3 or TRBV12-4 and the J gene is TRBJ2-5; a stretch of 7 junction bases matches TRBD1. The specimen was blood. The TCR sequence derives from a man between 18 and 29 years old with Graves' hyperthyroidism. The DNA sequence is TGTGCCAGCAGTTTGGACGGGACAGAAGAGACCCAGTACTTC. Its translation reads: CASSLDGTEETQYF.